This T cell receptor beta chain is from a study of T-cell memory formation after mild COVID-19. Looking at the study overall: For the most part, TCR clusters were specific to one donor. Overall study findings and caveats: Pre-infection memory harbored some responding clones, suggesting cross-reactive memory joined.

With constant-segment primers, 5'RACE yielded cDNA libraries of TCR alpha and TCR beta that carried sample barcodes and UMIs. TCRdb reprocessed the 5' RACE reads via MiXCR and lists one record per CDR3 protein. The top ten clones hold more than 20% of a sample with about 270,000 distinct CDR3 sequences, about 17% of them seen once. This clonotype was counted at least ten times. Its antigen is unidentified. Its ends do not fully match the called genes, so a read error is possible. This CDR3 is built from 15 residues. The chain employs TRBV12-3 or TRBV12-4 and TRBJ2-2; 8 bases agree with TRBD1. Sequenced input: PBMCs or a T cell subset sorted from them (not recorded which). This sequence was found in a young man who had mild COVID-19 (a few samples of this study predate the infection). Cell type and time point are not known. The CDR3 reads CATSWDRPNTGELFF. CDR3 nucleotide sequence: TGTGCCACCAGTTGGGACAGGCCGAACACCGGGGAGCTGTTTTTT.